Listed here are 5 T cell receptor beta chains from one sample, sequenced in a study of T cell repertoires in cytomegalovirus infection (dated by TCRdb to between 2018 and 2020). Sequenced on an Illumina HiSeq 1500. TCRdb trimmed public reads at Q25 via fastp, called clones via MiXCR and kept in-frame beta chains. Each entry is one CDR3 protein sequence, shown with its most common DNA and genes. The sample has 650,000 to 850,000 distinct CDR3 sequences on record, under 35% of them singletons. The top ten clonotypes cover around 13% of the sample. The treatment or condition label corresponds to: in vitro stimulation with specific CMV peptide epitopes to enrich CMV-specific T cells. The antigens for these receptors are not known. The source material was cultured CD8+ T cells from PBMCs, sampled from culture after CMV antigen stimulation. These receptor sequences come from a human donor in good health (CMV status not recorded). Some clones in this sample may be carry-over from other donors' samples.

The chain combines TRBV6-6 with TRBJ2-7, with a possible D match to TRBD2 (6 bases). The germline V gene has CDR1 MNHNY and CDR2 SVGAGI (reference sequence). The CDR3 covers 14 residues. Trimming removed 2 bases from V and 4 bases from J, with 12 bases in between. CDR3 nucleotides: TGTGCCAGCAGTTACGGGGTGGGGGGTTACGAGCAGTACTTC. Protein sequence: CASSYGVGGYEQYF.

This clonotype showed up many times. V usage is TRBV7-2 and J usage is TRBJ2-5; D perhaps matches TRBD2 (7 bases). Germline lookup yields CDR1 SGHTA and CDR2 FQGNSA. The CDR3 is 16 amino acids. Trimming took off 1 base at V and 2 bases at J, with 14 bases between the two ends. The DNA of the CDR3 is TGTGCCAGCAGCTTAGGTTGGGGGGGGGCACAAGAGACCCAGTACTTC. It yields the protein CASSLGWGGAQETQYF.

The chain is built from TRBV20-1 and TRBJ2-1; 13 bases fit TRBD2. The germline V gene encodes CDR1 DFQATT and CDR2 SNEGSKA (reference sequence). Trimming cost V 6 bases and J 4 bases; bases outside gene matches: 9. The CDR3 covers 16 residues. The CDR3 is CSATPGLAGIYNEQFF. CDR3 bases: TGCAGTGCCACCCCGGGACTAGCGGGGATTTACAATGAGCAGTTCTTC.

The chain employs TRBV6-1 and TRBJ2-1, with 7 bases lining up with TRBD2. The CDR3 runs 16 residues. The V and J ends lost 1 base and 7 bases, in that order; junction bases with no gene match: 10. The germline V gene encodes CDR1 MNHNS and CDR2 SASEGT. The CDR3 DNA reads TGTGCCAGCAGTGAAGGGGAGGGATTTTTTGAAAATGAGCAGTTCTTC. Amino acids: CASSEGEGFFENEQFF.

The chain combines TRBV7-8 with TRBJ1-3; D remains unclear. V gave up 7 bases and J gave up 0 bases, with 10 bases separating them. The CDR3 runs 14 residues. Per germline, CDR1 SGHVS and CDR2 FQNEAQ. CDR3 loop: CASTNGSSGNTIYF. For the CDR3, the DNA is TGTGCCAGCACTAACGGAAGCTCTGGAAACACCATATATTTT. Filled out from reference TRBV7-8 and TRBJ1-3, the complete variable domain reads GAGVSQSPRYKVAKRGQDVALRCDPISGHVSLFWYQQALGQGPEFLTYFQNEAQLDKSGLPSDRFFAERPEGSVSTLKIQRTQQEDSAVYLCASTNGSSGNTIYFGEGSWLTVV.